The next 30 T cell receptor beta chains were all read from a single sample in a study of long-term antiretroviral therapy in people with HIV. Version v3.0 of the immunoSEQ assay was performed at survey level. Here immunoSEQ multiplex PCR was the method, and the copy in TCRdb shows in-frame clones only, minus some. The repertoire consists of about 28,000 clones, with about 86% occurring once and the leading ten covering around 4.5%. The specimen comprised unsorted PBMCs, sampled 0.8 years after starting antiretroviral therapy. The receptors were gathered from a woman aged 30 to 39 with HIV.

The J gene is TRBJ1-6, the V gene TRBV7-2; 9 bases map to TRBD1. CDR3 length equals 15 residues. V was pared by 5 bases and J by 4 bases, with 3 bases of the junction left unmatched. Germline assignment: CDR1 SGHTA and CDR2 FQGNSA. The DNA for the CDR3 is TGTGCCAGCAGCACTGGACAGGGGTATAATTCACCCCTCCACTTT. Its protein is CASSTGQGYNSPLHF.

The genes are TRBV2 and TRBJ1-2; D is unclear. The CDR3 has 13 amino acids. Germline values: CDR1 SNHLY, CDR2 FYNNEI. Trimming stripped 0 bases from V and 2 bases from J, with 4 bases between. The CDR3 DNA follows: TGTGCCAGCAGTGAAGCCGGGAACTATGGCTACACCTTC. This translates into CASSEAGNYGYTF. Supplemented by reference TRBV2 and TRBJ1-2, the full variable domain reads EPEVTQTPSHQVTQMGQEVILRCVPISNHLYFYWYRQILGQKVEFLVSFYNNEISEKSEIFDDQFSVERPDGSNFTLKIRSTKLEDSAMYFCASSEAGNYGYTFGSGTRLTVV.

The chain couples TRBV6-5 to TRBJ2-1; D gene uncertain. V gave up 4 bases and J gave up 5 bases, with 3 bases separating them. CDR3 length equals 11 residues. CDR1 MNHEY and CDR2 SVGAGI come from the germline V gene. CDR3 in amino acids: CASSFDNEQFF. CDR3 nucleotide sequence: TGTGCCAGCAGTTTCGACAATGAGCAGTTCTTC.

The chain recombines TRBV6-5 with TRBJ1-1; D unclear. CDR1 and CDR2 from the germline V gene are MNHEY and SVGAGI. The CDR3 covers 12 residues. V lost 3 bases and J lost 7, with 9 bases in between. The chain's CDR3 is CASSYLFGEAFF. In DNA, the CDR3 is TGTGCCAGCAGTTATCTTTTCGGTGAAGCTTTCTTT.

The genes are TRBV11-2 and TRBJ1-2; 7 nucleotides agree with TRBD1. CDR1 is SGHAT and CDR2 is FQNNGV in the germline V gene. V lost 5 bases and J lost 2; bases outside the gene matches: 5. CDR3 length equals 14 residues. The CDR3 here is CASSLGGANYGYTF. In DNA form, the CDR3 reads TGTGCCAGCAGCCTAGGGGGCGCAAACTATGGCTACACCTTC. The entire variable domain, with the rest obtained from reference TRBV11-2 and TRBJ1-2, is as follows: EAGVAQSPRYKIIEKRQSVAFWCNPISGHATLYWYQQILGQGPKLLIQFQNNGVVDDSQLPKDRFSAERLKGVDSTLKIQPAKLEDSAVYLCASSLGGANYGYTFGSGTRLTVV.

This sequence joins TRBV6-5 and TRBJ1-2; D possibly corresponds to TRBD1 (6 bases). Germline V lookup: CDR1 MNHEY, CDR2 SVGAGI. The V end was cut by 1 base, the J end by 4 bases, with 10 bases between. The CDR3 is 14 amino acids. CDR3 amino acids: CASSYWGQAYGYTF. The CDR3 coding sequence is TGTGCCAGCAGTTACTGGGGGCAGGCCTATGGCTACACCTTC.

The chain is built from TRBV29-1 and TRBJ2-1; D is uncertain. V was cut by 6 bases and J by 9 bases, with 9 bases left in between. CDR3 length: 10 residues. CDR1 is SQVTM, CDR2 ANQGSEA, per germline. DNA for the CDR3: TGCAGCGTCCGATCGGGTGAGCAGTTCTTC. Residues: CSVRSGEQFF.

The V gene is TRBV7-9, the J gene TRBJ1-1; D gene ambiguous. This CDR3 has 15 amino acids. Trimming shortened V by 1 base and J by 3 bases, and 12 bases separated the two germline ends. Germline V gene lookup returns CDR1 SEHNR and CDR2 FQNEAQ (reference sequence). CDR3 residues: CASSLGGRADTEAFF. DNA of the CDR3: TGTGCCAGCAGCTTAGGCGGGCGGGCAGACACTGAAGCTTTCTTT.

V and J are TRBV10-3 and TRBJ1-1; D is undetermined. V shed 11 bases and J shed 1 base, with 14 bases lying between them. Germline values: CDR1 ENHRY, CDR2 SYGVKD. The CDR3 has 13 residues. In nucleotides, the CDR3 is TGTGCCGTCCAGACGTTGGGGAACACTGAAGCTTTCTTT. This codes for CAVQTLGNTEAFF.

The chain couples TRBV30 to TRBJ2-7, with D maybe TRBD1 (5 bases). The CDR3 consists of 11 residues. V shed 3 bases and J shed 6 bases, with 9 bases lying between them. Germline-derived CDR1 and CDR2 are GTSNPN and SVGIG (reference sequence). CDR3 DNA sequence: TGTGCCTGGAGCCAGGGCAGCGAGCAGTACTTC. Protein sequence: CAWSQGSEQYF. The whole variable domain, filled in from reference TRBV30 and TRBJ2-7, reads SQTIHQWPATLVQPVGSPLSLECTVEGTSNPNLYWYRQAAGRGLQLLFYSVGIGQISSEVPQNLSASRPQDRQFILSSKKLLLSDSGFYLCAWSQGSEQYFGPGTRLTVT.

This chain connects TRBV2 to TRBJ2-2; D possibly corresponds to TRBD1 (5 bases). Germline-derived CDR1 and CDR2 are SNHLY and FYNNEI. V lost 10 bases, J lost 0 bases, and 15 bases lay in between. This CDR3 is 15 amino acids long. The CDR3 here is CAITTVLPNTGELFF. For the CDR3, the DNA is TGTGCCATCACGACAGTCCTCCCGAACACCGGGGAGCTGTTTTTT.

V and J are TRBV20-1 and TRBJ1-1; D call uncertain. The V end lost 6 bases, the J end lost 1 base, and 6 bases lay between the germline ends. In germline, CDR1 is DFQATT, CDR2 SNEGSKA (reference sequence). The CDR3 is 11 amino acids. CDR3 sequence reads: CSAAKNTEAFF. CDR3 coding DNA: TGCAGTGCCGCGAAGAACACTGAAGCTTTCTTT.

The CDR3 nucleotides are TGCGCCAGCAGGCTAGCCGTCACCGGGGAGCTGTTTTTT. Translating gives CASRLAVTGELFF. The chain is built from TRBV5-1 and TRBJ2-2, with D tentatively TRBD2 (5 bases). CDR1 and CDR2 (germline): SGHRS, YFSETQ. Trimming took 5 bases from V and 4 from J, leaving 9 bases between them. This CDR3 contains 13 residues.

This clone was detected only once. The CDR3: CASKNGRGLTEAFF. In nucleotides, the CDR3 is TGTGCCAGCAAGAACGGCCGAGGTCTCACTGAAGCTTTCTTT. The V gene is TRBV6-1, the J gene TRBJ1-1; D remains unclear. This CDR3 has 14 residues. Trimming cost V 7 bases and J 4 bases, with 16 bases left between them. CDR1 and CDR2 (germline): MNHNS, SASEGT.

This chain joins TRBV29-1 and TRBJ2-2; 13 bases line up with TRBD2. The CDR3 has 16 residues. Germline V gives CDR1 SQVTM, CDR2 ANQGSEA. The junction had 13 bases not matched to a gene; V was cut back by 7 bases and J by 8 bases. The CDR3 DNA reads TGCAGCGCCACCGGGACTAGCGGGACCCACAGAGGGGAGCTGTTTTTT. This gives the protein CSATGTSGTHRGELFF.

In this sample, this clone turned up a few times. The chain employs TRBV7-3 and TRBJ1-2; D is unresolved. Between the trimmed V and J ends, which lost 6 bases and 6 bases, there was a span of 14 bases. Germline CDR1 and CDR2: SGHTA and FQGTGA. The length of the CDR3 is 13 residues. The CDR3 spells CASRLTRLDGYTF. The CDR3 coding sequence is TGTGCCAGCAGATTGACACGCCTCGATGGCTACACCTTC.

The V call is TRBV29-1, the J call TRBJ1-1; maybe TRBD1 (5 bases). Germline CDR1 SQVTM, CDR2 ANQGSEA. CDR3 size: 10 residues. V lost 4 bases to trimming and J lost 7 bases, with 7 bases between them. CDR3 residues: CSVADIEAFF. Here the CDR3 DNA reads TGCAGCGTTGCGGACATTGAAGCTTTCTTT.

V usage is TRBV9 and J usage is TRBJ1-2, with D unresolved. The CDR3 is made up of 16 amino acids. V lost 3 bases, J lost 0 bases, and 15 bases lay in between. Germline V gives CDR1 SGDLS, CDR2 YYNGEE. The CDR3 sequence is CASSAMARDPNYGYTF. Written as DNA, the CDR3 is TGTGCCAGCAGCGCCATGGCCAGAGACCCTAACTATGGCTACACCTTC.

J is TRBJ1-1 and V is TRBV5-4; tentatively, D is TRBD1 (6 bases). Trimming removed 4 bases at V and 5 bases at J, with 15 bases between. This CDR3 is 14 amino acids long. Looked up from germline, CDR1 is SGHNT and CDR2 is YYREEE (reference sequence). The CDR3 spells CASSTGTIGTEAFF. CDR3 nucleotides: TGTGCCAGCAGCACCGGGACAATAGGAACTGAAGCTTTCTTT.

CDR3 region: CASSQDRASTGELFF. DNA of the CDR3: TGCGCCAGCAGCCAAGACAGGGCCAGCACCGGGGAGCTGTTTTTT. The chain joins TRBV4-1 to TRBJ2-2; TRBD1 is a possible D gene (5 bases). Trimming stripped 0 bases from V and 4 bases from J, with 9 bases between. CDR1 and CDR2 (germline): MGHRA, YSYEKL. The CDR3 consists of 15 residues.

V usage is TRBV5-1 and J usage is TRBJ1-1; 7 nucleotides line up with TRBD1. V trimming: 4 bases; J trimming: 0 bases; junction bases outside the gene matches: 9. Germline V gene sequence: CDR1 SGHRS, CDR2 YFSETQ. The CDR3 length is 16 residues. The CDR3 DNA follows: TGCGCCAGCAGCACTACGCCGACAGGGATGAACACTGAAGCTTTCTTT. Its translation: CASSTTPTGMNTEAFF.

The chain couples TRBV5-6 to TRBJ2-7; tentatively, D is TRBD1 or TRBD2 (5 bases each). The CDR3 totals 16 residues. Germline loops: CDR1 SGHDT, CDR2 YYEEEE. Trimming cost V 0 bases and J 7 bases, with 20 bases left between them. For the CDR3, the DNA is TGTGCCAGCAGCTTGGAACGGGACGGCGTCTCGGGGGAGCAGTACGTC. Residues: CASSLERDGVSGEQYV.

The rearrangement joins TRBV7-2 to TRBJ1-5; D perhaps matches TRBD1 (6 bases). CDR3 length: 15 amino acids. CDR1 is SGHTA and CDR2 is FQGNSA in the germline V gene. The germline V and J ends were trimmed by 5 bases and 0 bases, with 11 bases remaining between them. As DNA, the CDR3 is TGTGCCAGCAGCCAGGGGCCCTATAGCAATCAGCCCCAGCATTTT. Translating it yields CASSQGPYSNQPQHF. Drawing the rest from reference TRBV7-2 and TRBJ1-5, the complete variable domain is GAGVSQSPSNKVTEKGKDVELRCDPISGHTALYWYRQSLGQGLEFLIYFQGNSAPDKSGLPSDRFSAERTGGSVSTLTIQRTQQEDSAVYLCASSQGPYSNQPQHFGDGTRLSIL.

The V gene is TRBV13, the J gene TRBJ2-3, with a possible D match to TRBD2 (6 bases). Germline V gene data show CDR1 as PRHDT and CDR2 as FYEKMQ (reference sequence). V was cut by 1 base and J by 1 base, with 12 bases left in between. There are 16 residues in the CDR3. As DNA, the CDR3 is TGTGCCAGCAGCTTAGTTTCCCCTAGCGGCACAGATACGCAGTATTTT. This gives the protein CASSLVSPSGTDTQYF.

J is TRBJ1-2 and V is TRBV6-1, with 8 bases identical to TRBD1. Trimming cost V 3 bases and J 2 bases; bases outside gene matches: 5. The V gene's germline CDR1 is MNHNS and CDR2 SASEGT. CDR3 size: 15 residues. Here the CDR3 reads CASSDRRGLNYGYTF. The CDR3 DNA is TGTGCCAGCAGTGACCGCAGGGGGCTCAACTATGGCTACACCTTC.

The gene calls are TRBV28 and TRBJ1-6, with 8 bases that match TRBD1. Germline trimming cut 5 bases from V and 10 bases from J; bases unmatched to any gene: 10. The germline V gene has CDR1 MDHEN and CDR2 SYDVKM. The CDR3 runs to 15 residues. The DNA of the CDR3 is TGTGCCAGCAGTCCCGCGGACAGGGTACGGTCACCCCTCCACTTT. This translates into CASSPADRVRSPLHF.

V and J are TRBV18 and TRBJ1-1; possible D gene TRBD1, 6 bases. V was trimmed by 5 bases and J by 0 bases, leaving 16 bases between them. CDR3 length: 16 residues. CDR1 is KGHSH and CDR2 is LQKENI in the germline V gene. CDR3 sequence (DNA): TGTGCCAGCTCATCCAGGGGCCACCGCATGAACACTGAAGCTTTCTTT. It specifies CASSSRGHRMNTEAFF.

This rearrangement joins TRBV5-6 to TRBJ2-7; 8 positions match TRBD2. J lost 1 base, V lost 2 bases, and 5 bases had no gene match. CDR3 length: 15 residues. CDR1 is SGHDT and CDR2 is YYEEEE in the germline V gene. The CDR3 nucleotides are TGTGCCAGCAGCTTAGGAACTAGCGGTTCCTACGAGCAGTACGTC. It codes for CASSLGTSGSYEQYV.

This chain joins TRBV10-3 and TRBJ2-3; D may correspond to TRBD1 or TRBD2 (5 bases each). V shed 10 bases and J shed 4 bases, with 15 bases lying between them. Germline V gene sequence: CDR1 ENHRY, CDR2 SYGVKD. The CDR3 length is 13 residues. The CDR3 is CATKGLAADTQYF. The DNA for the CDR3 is TGTGCCACGAAGGGGCTAGCTGCAGATACGCAGTATTTT.

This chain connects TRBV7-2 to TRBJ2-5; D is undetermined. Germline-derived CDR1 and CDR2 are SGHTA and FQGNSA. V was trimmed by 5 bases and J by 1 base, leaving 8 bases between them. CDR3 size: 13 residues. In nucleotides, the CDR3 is TGTGCCAGCAGCCAACCAGGCCAAGAGACCCAGTACTTC. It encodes CASSQPGQETQYF.